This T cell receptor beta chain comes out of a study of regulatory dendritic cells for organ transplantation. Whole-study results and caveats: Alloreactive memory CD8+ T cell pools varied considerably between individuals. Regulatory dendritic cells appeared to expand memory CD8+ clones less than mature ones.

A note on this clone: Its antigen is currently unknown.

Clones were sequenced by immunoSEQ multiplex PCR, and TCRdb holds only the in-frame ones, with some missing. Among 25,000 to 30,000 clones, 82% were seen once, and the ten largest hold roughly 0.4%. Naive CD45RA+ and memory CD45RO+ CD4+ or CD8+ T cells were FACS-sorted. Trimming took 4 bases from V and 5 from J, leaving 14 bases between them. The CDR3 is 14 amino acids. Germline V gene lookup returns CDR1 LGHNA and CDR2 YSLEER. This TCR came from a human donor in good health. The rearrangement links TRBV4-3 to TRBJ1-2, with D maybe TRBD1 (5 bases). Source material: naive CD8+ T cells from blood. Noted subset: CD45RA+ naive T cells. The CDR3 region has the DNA TGCGCCAGCAGCCCTCGGAGGGACGGGTATGGCTACACCTTC. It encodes CASSPRRDGYGYTF.